This TCR beta chain appears in the sequencing data of a study of blood T cell repertoires in COVID-19. Study-wide context: Both acute and convalescent COVID-19 samples were obtained from the United States, Italy and Spain. The cDNA or gDNA used as material had been derived from T cells, B-cell-depleted T cells, or PBMCs.

The CDR3 spans 16 residues. Germline V lookup: CDR1 SGHRS, CDR2 YFSETQ. V was pared by 4 bases and J by 9 bases, with 23 bases between. In the original workflow: Nucleated cell counts were estimated from reference gene primer amplification. The repertoire was sequenced with immunoSEQ multiplex PCR; TCRdb's copy has only in-frame clones and lacks some. The V and J calls and the clone size are those of that table, but D and trimming were determined from the DNA. Of over 7,500 clones listed, roughly 88% are singletons. Sequencing was done on a sample of peripheral blood. V is TRBV5-1 and J is TRBJ2-1; TRBD2 might be the D (7 bases). This clonotype originated in a woman aged 55-70 years with active COVID-19. In DNA, the CDR3 is TGCGCCAGCAGCCGGGGGGCAGGACAGCCCTCCGCTGAGCAGTTCTTC. It specifies CASSRGAGQPSAEQFF.